This T cell receptor (beta chain) is drawn from a study of OX40 agonist ivuxolimab in advanced cancers. Study at large: Dose-escalation patients had hepatocellular carcinoma, melanoma, renal cell or head and neck cancer. General study results and limits: At doses 0.1 to 3.0 mg/kg, CD4+ and CD8+ clones expanded. Low normalized T-cell clonal expansion was also seen in some nonresponders.

Sequenced by immunoSEQ multiplex PCR; TCRdb stores in-frame clones only, minus some. The table records roughly 62,000 clones, more than 85% of them present only once. To note about this clone: Its cognate antigen is unknown.

Germline CDR1 MGHDK, CDR2 SYGVNS. V trimming: 6 bases; J trimming: 6 bases; junction bases outside the gene matches: 5. This CDR3 contains 13 residues. The starting material was CD4+ or CD8+ T cells sorted from blood, obtained in a trial of the OX40 agonist ivuxolimab. V is TRBV25-1 and J is TRBJ2-4; TRBD2 matches at 7 bases. The receptor was derived from an adult with an advanced solid tumor such as melanoma, head and neck, liver or kidney cancer. The chain's CDR3 is CASSYGGTNIQYF. Here the CDR3 DNA reads TGTGCCAGCAGCTACGGGGGGACAAACATTCAGTACTTC.